A single T cell receptor (beta chain) is shown here with its context. A read error may produce the germline difference seen at one junction end. This sample was taken from a study of shared clonotypes between healthy human individuals. Germline V gene lookup returns CDR1 SSHAT and CDR2 FNYEAQ (reference sequence). The CDR3 runs 15 residues. The assay was immunoSEQ multiplex PCR, and TCRdb's table has in-frame clones only and misses some. The sample has a few million clones, approximately 94% seen once. The sample consisted of naive CD4+ T cells sorted from blood. The subset here: CD45RA+ positively selected. The chain carries TRBV7-7 and TRBJ2-7; the D gene is possibly TRBD2 (6 bases). This sequence originates from a man aged 18 to 30 in good health. The CDR3 spells CASSCRDLAPHEQYF. The CDR3 DNA reads as TGTGCTAGCAGCTGCCGGGACTTAGCCCCCCACGAGCAGTACTTC.